These 18 T cell receptor beta chains were all obtained from the same sample, sequenced in a study of beta chain features in type 1 diabetes. All of the isolated RNA was reverse transcribed, so expressed TCRB transcripts were sequenced. Assay: immunoSEQ multiplex PCR; the TCRdb copy retains only in-frame clones and omits some. The sample lists 120,000 to 150,000 clones, more than 9% occurring once. Sequencing was performed on naive CD4+ T cells from blood. The receptors originated from a young man in good health.

A few counts support this clone. The CDR3 DNA sequence: TGTGCCAGCAGCACACTAGCGGGGGGGCATAATGAGCAGTTCTTC. Translation gives CASSTLAGGHNEQFF. V is TRBV9 and J is TRBJ2-1; 13 positions agree with TRBD2. After removal of 4 bases from V and 7 bases from J, the junction contained 5 bases not matched to a gene. Germline lookup yields CDR1 SGDLS and CDR2 YYNGEE. This CDR3 contains 15 residues.

The rearrangement links TRBV18 to TRBJ1-3; TRBD1 matches at 7 bases. The CDR3 sequence is 16 residues long. Per germline, CDR1 KGHSH and CDR2 LQKENI. The V gene end was trimmed by 3 bases and the J gene end by 4 bases; junction bases not matched to a gene: 9. The CDR3 is CASSPPAGGLGNTIYF. CDR3 bases: TGTGCCAGCTCACCCCCGGCAGGGGGATTGGGAAACACCATATATTTT.

V and J are TRBV5-4 and TRBJ2-7, with 8 nucleotides matching TRBD2. The trim removed 2 bases at V and 5 bases at J, leaving 6 bases unmatched. The CDR3 extends over 14 amino acids. Germline CDR1 SGHNT, CDR2 YYREEE (reference sequence). CDR3 coding DNA: TGTGCCAGCAGCTTTCGCGGGGGGCGCGACGAGCAGTACTTC. This translates into CASSFRGGRDEQYF.

This clone was counted at least ten times. The chain combines TRBV4-3 with TRBJ2-4; TRBD2 agrees at 9 bases. Germline assignment: CDR1 LGHNA and CDR2 YSLEER. V lost 1 base and J lost 7; bases outside the gene matches: 2. This CDR3 has 14 amino acids. The CDR3 reads CASSQGLADNIQYF. The CDR3 DNA sequence: TGCGCCAGCAGCCAAGGACTAGCGGATAACATTCAGTACTTC.

The chain joins TRBV5-5 to TRBJ1-5; maybe TRBD1 (6 bases). Trimming took off 4 bases at V and 0 bases at J, with 11 bases between the two ends. The CDR3 runs to 15 residues. Germline loops: CDR1 SGHKS, CDR2 YYEKEE (reference sequence). CDR3 amino acids: CASSPDRNSNQPQHF. CDR3 DNA sequence: TGTGCCAGCAGCCCGGACAGAAATAGCAATCAGCCCCAGCATTTT.

This clone showed up just a few times. The rearrangement uses TRBV6-4 and TRBJ2-1; D is uncertain. Trimming shortened V by 5 bases and J by 2 bases, and 7 bases separated the two germline ends. The CDR3 has 13 amino acids. Germline values: CDR1 MRHNA, CDR2 SNTAGT. The CDR3 loop is CASSLRTYNEQFF. In nucleotides, the CDR3 is TGTGCCAGCAGTCTGAGAACCTACAATGAGCAGTTCTTC.

There are a few counts of this clone. This chain connects TRBV6-5 to TRBJ2-2; 7 bases match TRBD1. The CDR3 is made up of 13 amino acids. In germline, CDR1 is MNHEY, CDR2 SVGAGI. With 6 bases clipped from V and 6 bases from J, the junction kept 4 bases outside the gene matches. The CDR3 loop reads CASSQQGSGELFF. DNA for the CDR3: TGTGCCAGCAGCCAACAGGGGTCCGGGGAGCTGTTTTTT.

In this sample, this clone turned up a few times. The V and J genes are TRBV9 and TRBJ2-2, with 10 bases aligning to TRBD1. J was trimmed by 8 bases and V by 4 bases; bases with no gene match: 8. CDR1 SGDLS and CDR2 YYNGEE come from the germline V gene. The CDR3 consists of 15 residues. DNA for the CDR3: TGTGCCAGCAGCCTGGGACAGGGGTCCTATGGGGAGCTGTTTTTT. As protein: CASSLGQGSYGELFF.

This clone was recorded once. This chain links TRBV5-5 with TRBJ1-6; D gene uncertain. The ends were cut back, 3 bases at V and 7 bases at J, with 17 bases in the middle. Germline V gene data show CDR1 as SGHKS and CDR2 as YYEKEE (reference sequence). The CDR3 covers 16 residues. CDR3: CASSWAIGTGNSPLHF. As DNA, the CDR3 is TGTGCCAGCAGCTGGGCGATAGGAACGGGGAATTCACCCCTCCACTTT. The full variable domain, rest sourced from reference TRBV5-5 and TRBJ1-6, is DAGVTQSPTHLIKTRGQQVTLRCSPISGHKSVSWYQQVLGQGPQFIFQYYEKEERGRGNFPDRFSARQFPNYSSELNVNALLLGDSALYLCASSWAIGTGNSPLHFGNGTRLTVT.

The CDR3 DNA reads TGTGCCAGCAGCTTCGGACAGGTCATTCACTCTGGAAACACCATATATTTT. Its protein is CASSFGQVIHSGNTIYF. The J gene is TRBJ1-3, the V gene TRBV7-9; TRBD1 agrees at 7 bases. Germline V gene sequence: CDR1 SEHNR, CDR2 FQNEAQ (reference sequence). The CDR3 runs 17 residues. V lost 3 bases and J lost 0; bases outside the gene matches: 8.

This clone appeared a few times. The chain couples TRBV6-5 to TRBJ1-1, with 8 bases aligning to TRBD1. V lost 0 bases, J lost 0 bases, and 3 bases stayed unmatched. Germline values: CDR1 MNHEY, CDR2 SVGAGI. This CDR3 is built from 16 residues. The CDR3 protein is CASSYSGTGLNTEAFF. In DNA form, the CDR3 reads TGTGCCAGCAGTTACTCCGGGACAGGCCTGAACACTGAAGCTTTCTTT.

This clone turned up a few times. The gene calls are TRBV7-9 and TRBJ2-7, with 10 nucleotides matching TRBD1. This CDR3 region has 15 residues. V shed 4 bases and J 5 bases; nucleotides not matched to a gene: 8. Germline-derived CDR1 and CDR2 are SEHNR and FQNEAQ (reference sequence). The CDR3 DNA sequence: TGTGCCAGCAGCTCGACCGGGACAGGGGCCCACGAGCAGTACTTC. Translation gives CASSSTGTGAHEQYF. Based on the CDR3 plus reference TRBV7-9 and TRBJ2-7, the full variable domain is DTGVSQNPRHKITKRGQNVTFRCDPISEHNRLYWYRQTLGQGPEFLTYFQNEAQLEKSRLLSDRFSAERPKGSFSTLEIQRTEQGDSAMYLCASSSTGTGAHEQYFGPGTRLTVT.

The chain recombines TRBV4-1 with TRBJ2-7; 10 bases align to TRBD1. Germline V gene lookup returns CDR1 MGHRA and CDR2 YSYEKL. This CDR3 spans 17 amino acids. With V trimmed by 2 bases and J by 0 bases, 7 bases remained unmatched. The DNA of the CDR3 is TGCGCCAGCAGCCAAAATTTGGGGACAGGGGCCTCCTACGAGCAGTACTTC. Translating gives CASSQNLGTGASYEQYF.

This clone was counted a few times. The chain is built from TRBV7-2 and TRBJ1-1; D is undetermined. V lost 0 bases to trimming and J lost 1 base, with 9 bases between them. CDR3 length equals 15 residues. Germline V gives CDR1 SGHTA, CDR2 FQGNSA. The CDR3 DNA reads as TGTGCCAGCAGCTTAGCGTTGGCGGGGAACACTGAAGCTTTCTTT. The encoded protein is CASSLALAGNTEAFF.

This sequence joins TRBV7-3 and TRBJ2-2; 7 bases agree with TRBD1. The germline CDR1 and CDR2 sequences are SGHTA and FQGTGA. The CDR3 extends over 17 amino acids. Trimming took 5 bases from V and 1 from J; bases not matched to a gene: 10. CDR3 DNA sequence: TGTGCCAGCAGCCCCTTCCCGACAGGGTTGAACACCGGGGAGCTGTTTTTT. Translation: CASSPFPTGLNTGELFF.

The rearrangement joins TRBV5-6 to TRBJ1-4, with TRBD1 matching 9 bases. This CDR3 comprises 14 residues. V gave up 4 bases and J gave up 10 bases; unmatched junction bases: 8. The germline CDR1 and CDR2 sequences are SGHDT and YYEEEE. DNA for the CDR3: TGTGCCAGCAGCCAAACCACAGGGGGCAGAAAACTGTTTTTT. This translates into CASSQTTGGRKLFF.

This clone was detected only a few times. This sequence joins TRBV19 and TRBJ2-6; D ambiguous. The germline gives CDR1 LNHDA, CDR2 SQIVND (reference sequence). Trimming left V 5 bases short and J 0 bases short, with 8 bases between. This CDR3 has 15 amino acids. CDR3 sequence (DNA): TGTGCCAGTAGTCCCCTGAGCTCTGGGGCCAACGTCCTGACTTTC. Its translation is CASSPLSSGANVLTF.

Ten or more counts support this clone. The genes are TRBV7-2 and TRBJ1-2; TRBD1 agrees at 8 bases. CDR1 is SGHTA and CDR2 is FQGNSA in the germline V gene. There are 14 residues in the CDR3. V trimming: 5 bases; J trimming: 5 bases; junction bases outside the gene matches: 7. The chain's CDR3 is CASSTGTGSYGYTF. The DNA of the CDR3 is TGTGCCAGCAGCACTGGGACAGGATCTTATGGCTACACCTTC.